Following are 11 T cell receptor beta chains from one sample sequenced in a study of cytomegalovirus exposure and HLA in healthy donors. The PCR had 60 Vbeta and 13 Jbeta primers. Libraries were prepared by immunoSEQ multiplex PCR; TCRdb keeps only in-frame clonotypes and omits some of them. In the table there are 130,000 or so clones, about 61% of which are singletons. The sequenced material came from PBMCs. The receptors shown here come from a woman aged 40-49 years in good health and CMV-seronegative.

The V and J genes are TRBV11-2 and TRBJ2-2; TRBD1 is a possible D gene (6 bases). Germline V gene sequence: CDR1 SGHAT, CDR2 FQNNGV. The CDR3 has 14 amino acids. The V end was cut by 3 bases, the J end by 5 bases, with 10 bases between. CDR3 in amino acids: CASSLQGGTGELFF. CDR3 DNA sequence: TGTGCCAGCAGCTTGCAAGGGGGAACCGGGGAGCTGTTTTTT.

The chain carries TRBV10-1 and TRBJ2-2; a possible D gene is TRBD2 (5 bases). The CDR3 spans 16 residues. Looked up from germline, CDR1 is WNHNN and CDR2 is SYGVQD (reference sequence). V lost 4 bases to trimming and J lost 7 bases, with 19 bases between them. The CDR3 is CASSGGPGSTIGELFF. In DNA form, the CDR3 reads TGCGCCAGCAGTGGTGGACCGGGATCCACAATCGGGGAGCTGTTTTTT.

Here the CDR3 DNA reads TGTGCCAGCAGCTTAGGGACACCTTCCTATGGCTACACCTTC. Translation gives CASSLGTPSYGYTF. The chain is built from TRBV7-8 and TRBJ1-2, with D perhaps matching TRBD1 (5 bases). Trimming pared 1 base from V and 4 bases from J, leaving 10 bases between. This CDR3 contains 14 residues. Germline values: CDR1 SGHVS, CDR2 FQNEAQ.

This clone was detected only a few times. The rearrangement links TRBV5-1 to TRBJ1-1, with 7 bases fitting TRBD1. Germline lookup yields CDR1 SGHRS and CDR2 YFSETQ. With 4 bases clipped from V and 8 bases from J, the junction kept 8 bases outside the gene matches. The CDR3 contains 13 residues. Written as DNA, the CDR3 is TGCGCCAGCAGCCTCGGACAGGCCGGGGAAGCTTTCTTT. Residues: CASSLGQAGEAFF.

This clone has a handful of counts. The chain carries TRBV6-5 and TRBJ1-5; maybe TRBD1 (5 bases). V was shortened by 5 bases and J by 5 bases, with 10 bases between the two germline ends. Looked up from germline, CDR1 is MNHEY and CDR2 is SVGAGI. The CDR3 has 13 residues. CDR3: CASSERGDQPQHF. DNA for the CDR3: TGTGCCAGCAGTGAAAGGGGCGATCAGCCCCAGCATTTT.

This chain uses TRBV7-3 with TRBJ2-1; no clear D. The CDR3 spans 14 residues. V lost 5 bases and J lost 4, with 12 bases in between. CDR1 is SGHTA and CDR2 is FQGTGA in the germline V gene. The CDR3 reads CASSTRPEYNEQFF. CDR3 nucleotide sequence: TGTGCCAGCAGCACAAGGCCGGAGTACAATGAGCAGTTCTTC.

The rearrangement links TRBV27 to TRBJ1-2, with D unclear. The germline V gene encodes CDR1 MNHEY and CDR2 SMNVEV (reference sequence). The CDR3 consists of 13 residues. V was cut by 5 bases and J by 3 bases, with 10 bases left in between. The CDR3 sequence: CASSIARDYGYTF. Here the CDR3 DNA reads TGTGCCAGCAGTATCGCCCGGGACTATGGCTACACCTTC.

The chain employs TRBV2 and TRBJ1-5; TRBD1 aligns across 7 bases. Per germline, CDR1 SNHLY and CDR2 FYNNEI. The junction had 8 bases not matched to a gene; V was cut back by 6 bases and J by 3 bases. The CDR3 is 15 residues long. CDR3 sequence reads: CASRVGQINNQPQHF. In nucleotides, the CDR3 is TGTGCCAGCAGAGTGGGACAGATTAACAATCAGCCCCAGCATTTT.

This clone was observed a few times. The chain is built from TRBV9 and TRBJ2-5, with TRBD2 as a possible D gene (7 bases). CDR1 is SGDLS and CDR2 is YYNGEE in the germline V gene. The V and J ends lost 0 bases and 5 bases respectively, with 14 bases between them. This CDR3 has 15 amino acids. The CDR3 is CASSVGGGLFETQYF. The CDR3 DNA sequence: TGTGCCAGCAGCGTAGGGGGGGGCTTATTCGAGACCCAGTACTTC.

This clone was counted a single time. The rearrangement links TRBV4-1 to TRBJ1-2; D call uncertain. With 0 bases removed from V and 8 bases from J, the gap between germline ends came to 7 bases. In germline, CDR1 is MGHRA, CDR2 YSYEKL. This CDR3 region has 12 residues. This CDR3 is CASSQEAGGYTF. The CDR3 DNA follows: TGCGCCAGCAGCCAAGAAGCCGGGGGCTACACCTTC.

V is TRBV2 and J is TRBJ2-7; perhaps TRBD1 as D (6 bases). V dropped 6 bases and J dropped 3 bases, with 15 bases sitting between them. CDR1 SNHLY and CDR2 FYNNEI come from the germline V gene. This CDR3 contains 14 residues. CDR3: CASRTQGRGYEQYF. The CDR3, as DNA: TGTGCCAGCAGGACCCAGGGGCGCGGCTACGAGCAGTACTTC.